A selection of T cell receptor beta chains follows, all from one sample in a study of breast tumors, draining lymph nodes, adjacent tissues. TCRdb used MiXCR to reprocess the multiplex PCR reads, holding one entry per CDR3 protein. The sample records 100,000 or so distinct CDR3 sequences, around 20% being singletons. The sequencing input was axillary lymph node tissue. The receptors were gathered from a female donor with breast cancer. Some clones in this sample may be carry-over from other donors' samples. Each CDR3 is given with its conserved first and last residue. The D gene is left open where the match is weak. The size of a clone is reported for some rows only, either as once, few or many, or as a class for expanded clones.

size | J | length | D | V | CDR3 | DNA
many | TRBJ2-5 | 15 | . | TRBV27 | CASSLSMGLSETQYF | TGTGCCAGCAGTTTATCGATGGGCTTATCAGAGACCCAGTACTTC
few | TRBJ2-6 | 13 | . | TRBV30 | CAWTASLTNVLTF | TGTGCCTGGACCGCATCCTTGACCAACGTCCTGACTTTC
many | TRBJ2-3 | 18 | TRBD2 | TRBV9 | CASSVATGTSGAADTQYF | TGTGCCAGCAGCGTGGCCACCGGGACTAGCGGAGCCGCAGATACGCAGTATTTT
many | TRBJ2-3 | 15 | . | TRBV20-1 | CSAFEGRDPTDTQYF | TGCAGTGCTTTCGAGGGGCGGGACCCCACAGATACGCAGTATTTT
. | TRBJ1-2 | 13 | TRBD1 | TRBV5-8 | CASRPQGAKGYTF | TGTGCCAGCAGGCCTCAGGGGGCAAAGGGCTACACCTTC
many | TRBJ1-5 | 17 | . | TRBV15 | CATSRGKTVTSNQPQHF | TGTGCCACCAGCAGAGGCAAGACAGTGACATCAAATCAGCCCCAGCATTTT
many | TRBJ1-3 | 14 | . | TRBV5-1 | CASSLGESGNTIYF | TGCGCCAGCAGCTTGGGAGAATCTGGAAACACCATATATTTT
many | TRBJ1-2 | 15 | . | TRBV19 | CASSIWGKGNYGYTF | TGTGCCAGTAGTATATGGGGAAAGGGTAACTATGGCTACACCTTC
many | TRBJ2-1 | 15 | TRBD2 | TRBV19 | CASSITSGRVGGQFF | TGTGCCAGTAGTATTACTAGCGGGAGGGTAGGAGGGCAGTTCTTC
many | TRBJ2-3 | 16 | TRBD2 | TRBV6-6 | CASSPNTSGKTDTQYF | TGTGCCAGCAGTCCGAACACTAGCGGAAAGACAGATACGCAGTATTTT
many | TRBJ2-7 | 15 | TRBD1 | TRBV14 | CASSRSGTGTYEQYF | TGTGCCAGCAGCCGCTCCGGGACAGGCACTTACGAGCAGTACTTC
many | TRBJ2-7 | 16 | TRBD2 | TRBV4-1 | CASSQESSGGSYEQYF | TGCGCCAGCAGCCAAGAATCCAGCGGGGGCTCCTACGAGCAGTACTTC
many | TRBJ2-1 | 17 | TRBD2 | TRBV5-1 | CASNRWSGGGTFNEQFF | TGCGCCAGCAATAGGTGGTCTGGCGGGGGAACTTTCAATGAGCAGTTCTTC
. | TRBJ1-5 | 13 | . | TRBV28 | CASTSPGGQPQHF | TGTGCCAGCACTTCCCCGGGGGGACAGCCCCAGCATTTT
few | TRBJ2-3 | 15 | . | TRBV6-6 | CASSYLRGMTDTQYF | TGTGCCAGCAGTTACCTCCGGGGGATGACAGATACGCAGTATTTT
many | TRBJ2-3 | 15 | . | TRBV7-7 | CASSPGTIRTDTQYF | TGTGCCAGCAGCCCCGGGACAATCCGAACAGATACGCAGTATTTT
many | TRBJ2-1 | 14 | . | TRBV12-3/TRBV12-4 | CASSQGTKFHEQFF | TGTGCCAGCAGTCAAGGGACGAAATTTCATGAGCAGTTCTTC
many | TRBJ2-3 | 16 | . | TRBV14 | CASSPRLPPHTDTQYF | TGTGCCAGCAGCCCTCGGCTTCCACCCCACACAGATACGCAGTATTTT
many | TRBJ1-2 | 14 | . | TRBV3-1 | CASSQLGAVYGYTF | TGTGCCAGCAGCCAACTTGGGGCGGTGTATGGCTACACCTTC
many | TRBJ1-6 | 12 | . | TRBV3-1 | CASSPLDGPLHF | TGTGCCAGCAGCCCCCTGGACGGACCCCTCCACTTT
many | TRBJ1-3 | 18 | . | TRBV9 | CASSVMGDRAGTRNTIYF | TGTGCCAGCAGCGTAATGGGGGACCGGGCAGGGACAAGGAACACCATATATTTT
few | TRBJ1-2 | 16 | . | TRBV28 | CASSLRTIKTNYGYTF | TGTGCCAGCAGTTTAAGGACAATTAAAACTAACTATGGCTACACCTTC
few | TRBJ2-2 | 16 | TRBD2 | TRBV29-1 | CSVVGGWGANTGELFF | TGCAGCGTGGTGGGAGGGTGGGGGGCGAACACCGGGGAGCTGTTTTTT
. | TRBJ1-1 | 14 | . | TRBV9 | CASSPGGANTEAFF | TGTGCCAGCAGCCCAGGAGGGGCGAACACTGAAGCTTTCTTT
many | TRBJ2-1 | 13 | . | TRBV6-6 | CASSYPWGTEQFF | TGTGCCAGCAGTTACCCTTGGGGTACTGAGCAGTTCTTC
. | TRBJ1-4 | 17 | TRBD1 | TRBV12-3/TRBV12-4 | CASSRGGQTGGNEKLFF | TGTGCCAGCAGCCGCGGGGGGCAGACAGGGGGAAACGAAAAACTGTTTTTT
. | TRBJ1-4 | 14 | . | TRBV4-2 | CASSQDDYDEKPFF | TGTGCCAGCAGCCAAGATGATTACGATGAAAAACCGTTTTTT
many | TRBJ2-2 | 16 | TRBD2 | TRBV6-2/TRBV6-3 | CASYRGGTSGTGELFF | TGTGCCAGCTACCGGGGGGGGACTAGTGGTACCGGGGAGCTGTTTTTT
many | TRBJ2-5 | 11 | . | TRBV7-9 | CASSPKETQYF | TGTGCCAGCAGCCCTAAAGAGACCCAGTACTTC
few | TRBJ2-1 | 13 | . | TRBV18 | CASSPPAYNEQFF | TGTGCCAGCTCACCACCGGCCTACAATGAGCAGTTCTTC
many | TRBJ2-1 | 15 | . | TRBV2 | CASSGTRHQFNEQFF | TGTGCCAGCAGTGGGACGAGACACCAATTCAATGAGCAGTTCTTC
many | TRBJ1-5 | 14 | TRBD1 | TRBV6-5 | CASTTGGRNQPQHF | TGTGCCAGCACAACAGGGGGCAGGAATCAGCCCCAGCATTTT
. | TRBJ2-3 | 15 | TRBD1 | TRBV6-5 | CASTRTGAVADTQYF | TGTGCCAGCACCAGAACAGGGGCGGTGGCAGATACGCAGTATTTT
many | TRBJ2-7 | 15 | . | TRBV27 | CASSLGVSYTYEQYF | TGTGCCAGCAGTTTAGGCGTCAGTTATACCTACGAGCAGTACTTC
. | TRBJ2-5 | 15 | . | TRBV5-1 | CASSRIRGRQETQYF | TGCGCCAGCAGCCGAATCAGGGGGAGGCAAGAGACCCAGTACTTC
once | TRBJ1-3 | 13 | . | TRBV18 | CASSQARGSTIYF | TGTGCCAGCTCACAGGCACGTGGAAGCACCATATATTTT
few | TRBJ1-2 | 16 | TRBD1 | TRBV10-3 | CAISDLTGGAWYGCTF | TGTGCCATCAGTGATTTAACAGGGGGCGCGTGGTATGGCTGCACCTTC
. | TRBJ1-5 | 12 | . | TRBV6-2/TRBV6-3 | CASSFAGRDGNF | TGTGCCAGCAGTTTCGCGGGACGGGACGGGAATTTT